This TCR beta chain was recorded in a study of blood T cell repertoires in COVID-19. Study background: Samples came from the United States, Italy and Spain, spanning acute and convalescent COVID-19. T cells, B-cell-depleted T cells, or PBMCs supplied cDNA or gDNA.

Germline loops: CDR1 SEHNR, CDR2 FQNEAQ (reference sequence). Trimming took 5 bases from V and 2 from J; bases not matched to a gene: 6. The CDR3 is made up of 14 amino acids. As originally analysed: Reference gene primer amplification gave nucleated cell count estimates. The data were produced by immunoSEQ multiplex PCR, yet TCRdb's version contains in-frame clones alone and is incomplete. The V and J calls and clone size were taken over from that table, and D and trimming were inferred from the DNA. The sample consists of about 150,000 clones, approximately 85% of them appearing once. Patients at the Seattle site were enrolled during active infection and followed longitudinally.

This clonotype was obtained from a woman aged 60 to 75 with COVID-19, enrolled during active disease. The V call is TRBV7-9, the J call TRBJ2-7, with 7 nucleotides matching TRBD1. Specimen: peripheral blood. Written as DNA, the CDR3 is TGTGCCAGCAGCAATTTGGGACAGACCTACGAGCAGTACTTC. Protein sequence: CASSNLGQTYEQYF.